The 2 T cell receptor beta chains below were found in one sample sequenced in a study of T-cell memory formation after mild COVID-19. TCRdb processed the 5' RACE reads anew with MiXCR; each CDR3 protein has one entry. The sample comprises around 80,000 distinct CDR3 sequences, approximately 15% of which are singletons, and 30% to 35% rests with the top ten. The sequencing input was PBMCs or a T cell subset sorted from them (not recorded which). The receptors shown here come from an adult woman who had mild COVID-19 (a few samples of this study predate the infection). Cell type and time point are not known.

In this sample, this clonotype turned up many times. The CDR3 DNA reads TGTGCCAGCAGCTTATGGGGCTACAATGAGCAGTTCTTC. Its translation: CASSLWGYNEQFF. The rearrangement links TRBV7-2 to TRBJ2-1; no definite D call. Trimming took off 2 bases at V and 3 bases at J, with 5 bases between the two ends. CDR1 and CDR2 from the germline V gene are SGHTA and FQGNSA. There are 13 residues in the CDR3.

This clonotype was counted only a few times. V and J are TRBV7-8 and TRBJ1-1; D is ambiguous. V gave up 2 bases and J gave up 3 bases, with 13 bases separating them. Germline loops: CDR1 SGHVS, CDR2 FQNEAQ. The CDR3 contains 15 residues. CDR3 protein: CASSLPGSLHTEAFF. Written as DNA, the CDR3 is TGTGCCAGCAGCTTACCCGGCAGTCTCCACACTGAAGCTTTCTTT.